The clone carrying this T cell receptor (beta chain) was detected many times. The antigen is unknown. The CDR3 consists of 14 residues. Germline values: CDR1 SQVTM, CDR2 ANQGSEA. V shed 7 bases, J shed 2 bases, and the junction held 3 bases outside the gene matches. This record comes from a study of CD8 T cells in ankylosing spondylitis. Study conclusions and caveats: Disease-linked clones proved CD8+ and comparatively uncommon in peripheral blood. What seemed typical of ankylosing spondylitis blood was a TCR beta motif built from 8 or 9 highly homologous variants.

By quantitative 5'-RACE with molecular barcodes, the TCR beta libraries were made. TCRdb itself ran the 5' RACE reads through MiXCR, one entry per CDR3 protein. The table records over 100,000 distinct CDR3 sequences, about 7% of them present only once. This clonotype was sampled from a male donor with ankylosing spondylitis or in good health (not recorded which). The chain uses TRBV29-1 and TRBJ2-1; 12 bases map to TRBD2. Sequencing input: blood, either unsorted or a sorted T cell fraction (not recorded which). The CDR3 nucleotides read TGCAGCGGCCGACTAGCGGGGGCCTACAATGAGCAGTTCTTC. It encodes CSGRLAGAYNEQFF.